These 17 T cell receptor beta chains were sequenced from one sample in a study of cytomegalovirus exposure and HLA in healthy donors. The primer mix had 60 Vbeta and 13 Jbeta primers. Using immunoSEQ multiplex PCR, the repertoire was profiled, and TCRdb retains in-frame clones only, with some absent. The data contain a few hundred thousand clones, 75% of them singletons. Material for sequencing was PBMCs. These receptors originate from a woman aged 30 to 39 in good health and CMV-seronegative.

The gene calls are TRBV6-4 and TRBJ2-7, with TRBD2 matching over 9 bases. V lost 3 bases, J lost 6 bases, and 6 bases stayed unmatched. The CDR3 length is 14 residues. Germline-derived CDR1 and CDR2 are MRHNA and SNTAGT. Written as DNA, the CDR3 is TGTGCCAGCAGTGAGGTAGCGGGAGTAGCCGAGCAGTACTTC. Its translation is CASSEVAGVAEQYF.

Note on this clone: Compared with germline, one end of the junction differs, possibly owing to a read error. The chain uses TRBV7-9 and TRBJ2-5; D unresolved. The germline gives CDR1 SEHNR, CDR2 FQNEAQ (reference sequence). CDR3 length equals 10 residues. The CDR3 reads CSSSHETQYF. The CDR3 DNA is TGTTCCAGCAGCCATGAGACCCAGTACTTC. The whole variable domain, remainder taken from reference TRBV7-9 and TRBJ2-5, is DTGVSQNPRHKITKRGQNVTFRCDPISEHNRLYWYRQTLGQGPEFLTYFQNEAQLEKSRLLSDRFSAERPKGSFSTLEIQRTEQGDSAMYLCSSSHETQYFGPGTRLLVL.

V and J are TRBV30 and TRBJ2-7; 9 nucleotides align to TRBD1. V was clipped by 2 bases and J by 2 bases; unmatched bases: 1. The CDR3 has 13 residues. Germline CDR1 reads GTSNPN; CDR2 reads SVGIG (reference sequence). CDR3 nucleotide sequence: TGTGCCTGGAGTCGACAGGGGGCCTACGAGCAGTACTTC. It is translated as CAWSRQGAYEQYF.

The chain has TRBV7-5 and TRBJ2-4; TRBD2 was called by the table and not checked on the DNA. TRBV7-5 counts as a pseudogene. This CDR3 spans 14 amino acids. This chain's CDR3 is CARSLVGGENIQYF. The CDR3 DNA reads TGTGCCAGAAGCTTAGTGGGGGGAGAAAACATTCAGTACTTC.

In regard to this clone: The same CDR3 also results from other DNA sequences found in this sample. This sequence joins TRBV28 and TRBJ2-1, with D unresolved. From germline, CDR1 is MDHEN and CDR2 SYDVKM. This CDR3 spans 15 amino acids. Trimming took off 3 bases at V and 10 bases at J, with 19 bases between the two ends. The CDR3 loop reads CASSFLFAPDREQFF. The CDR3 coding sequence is TGTGCCAGCAGTTTTTTGTTCGCCCCCGATCGGGAGCAGTTCTTC.

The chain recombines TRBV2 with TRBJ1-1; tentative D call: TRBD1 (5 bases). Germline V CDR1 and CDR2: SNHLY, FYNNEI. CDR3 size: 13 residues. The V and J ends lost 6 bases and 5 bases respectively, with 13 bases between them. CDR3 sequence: CASRVWGETEAFF. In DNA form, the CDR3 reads TGTGCCAGCAGGGTCTGGGGGGAAACTGAAGCTTTCTTT. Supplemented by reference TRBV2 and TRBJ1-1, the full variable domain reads EPEVTQTPSHQVTQMGQEVILRCVPISNHLYFYWYRQILGQKVEFLVSFYNNEISEKSEIFDDQFSVERPDGSNFTLKIRSTKLEDSAMYFCASRVWGETEAFFGQGTRLTVV.

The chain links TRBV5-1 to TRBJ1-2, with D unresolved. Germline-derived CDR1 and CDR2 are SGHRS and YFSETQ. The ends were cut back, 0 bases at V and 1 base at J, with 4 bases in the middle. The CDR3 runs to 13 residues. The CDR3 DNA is TGCGCCAGCAGCTTGGCAGTTAACTATGGCTACACCTTC. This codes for CASSLAVNYGYTF.

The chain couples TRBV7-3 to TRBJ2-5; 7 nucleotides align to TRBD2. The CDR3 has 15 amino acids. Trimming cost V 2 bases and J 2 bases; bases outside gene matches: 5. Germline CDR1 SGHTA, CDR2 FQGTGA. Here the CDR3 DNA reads TGTGCCAGCAGCTTAGGGGGGGGATGGCAAGAGACCCAGTACTTC. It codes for CASSLGGGWQETQYF.

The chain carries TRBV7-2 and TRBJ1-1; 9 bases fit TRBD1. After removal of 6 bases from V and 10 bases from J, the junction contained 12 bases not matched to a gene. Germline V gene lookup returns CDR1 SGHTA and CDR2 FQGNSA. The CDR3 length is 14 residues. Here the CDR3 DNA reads TGTGCCAGCAGGGGAACAGGGGGCGCAGGGGCAGCTTTCTTT. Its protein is CASRGTGGAGAAFF.

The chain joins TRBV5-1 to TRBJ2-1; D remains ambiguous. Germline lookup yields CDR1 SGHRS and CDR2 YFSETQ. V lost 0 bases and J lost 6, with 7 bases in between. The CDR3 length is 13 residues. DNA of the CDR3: TGCGCCAGCAGCTTGGCAGTAGCCAATGAGCAGTTCTTC. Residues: CASSLAVANEQFF.

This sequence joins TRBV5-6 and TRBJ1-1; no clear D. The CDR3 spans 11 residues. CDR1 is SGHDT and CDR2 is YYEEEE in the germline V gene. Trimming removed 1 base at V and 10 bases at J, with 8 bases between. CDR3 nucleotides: TGTGCCAGCAGCTTGACGGTGCGAGCTTTCTTT. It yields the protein CASSLTVRAFF.

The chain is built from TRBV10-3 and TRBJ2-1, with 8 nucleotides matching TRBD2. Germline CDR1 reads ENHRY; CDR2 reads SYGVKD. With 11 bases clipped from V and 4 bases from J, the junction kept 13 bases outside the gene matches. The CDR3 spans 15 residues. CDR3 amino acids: CASRQTSGEYNEQFF. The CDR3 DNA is TGTGCCTCTCGCCAAACTAGCGGAGAGTACAATGAGCAGTTCTTC.

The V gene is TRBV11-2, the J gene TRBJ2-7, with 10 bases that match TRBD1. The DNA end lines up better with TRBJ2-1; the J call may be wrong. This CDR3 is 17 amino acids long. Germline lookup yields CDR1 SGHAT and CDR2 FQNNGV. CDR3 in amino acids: CASSLRTGTGAYNEQFF. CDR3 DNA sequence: TGTGCCAGCAGCTTAAGAACCGGGACAGGGGCCTACAATGAGCAGTTCTTC.

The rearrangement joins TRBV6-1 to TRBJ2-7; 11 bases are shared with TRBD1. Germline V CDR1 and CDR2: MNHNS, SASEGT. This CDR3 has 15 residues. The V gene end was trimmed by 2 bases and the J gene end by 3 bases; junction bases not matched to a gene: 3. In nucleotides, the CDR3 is TGTGCCAGCAGTGAACGAGGGACAGGGGGCTACGAGCAGTACTTC. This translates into CASSERGTGGYEQYF.

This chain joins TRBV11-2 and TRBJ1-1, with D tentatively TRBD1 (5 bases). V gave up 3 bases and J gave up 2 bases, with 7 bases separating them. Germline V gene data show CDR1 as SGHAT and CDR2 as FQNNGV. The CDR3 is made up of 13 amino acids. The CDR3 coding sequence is TGTGCCAGCAGCTTCCAGGGTAACACTGAAGCTTTCTTT. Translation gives CASSFQGNTEAFF.

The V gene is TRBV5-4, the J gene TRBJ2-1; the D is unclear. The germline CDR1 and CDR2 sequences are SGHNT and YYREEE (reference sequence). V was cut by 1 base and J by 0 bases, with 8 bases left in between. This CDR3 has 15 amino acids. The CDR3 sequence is CASSLFVSSYNEQFF. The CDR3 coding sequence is TGTGCCAGCAGCTTGTTTGTGAGCTCCTACAATGAGCAGTTCTTC.

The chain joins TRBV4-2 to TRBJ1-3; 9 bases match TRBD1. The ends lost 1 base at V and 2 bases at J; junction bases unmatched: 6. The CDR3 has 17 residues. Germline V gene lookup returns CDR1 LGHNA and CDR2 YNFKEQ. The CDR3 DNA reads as TGTGCCAGCAGCCAAGGAGAGGGACAGGGCACTGGAAACACCATATATTTT. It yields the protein CASSQGEGQGTGNTIYF.